Shown below are 4 T cell receptor beta chains from a single sample sequenced in a study of blood T cell repertoires in COVID-19. The table came from immunoSEQ multiplex PCR; TCRdb's copy has only in-frame clones and leaves some out. Of about 330,000 clones in the sample, 70% to 90% were seen once. Sequences were obtained from peripheral blood. The receptors come from a woman in her fifties or sixties with active or convalescent COVID-19.

The gene calls are TRBV18 and TRBJ2-1, with 11 bases lining up with TRBD2. The CDR3 loop spans 16 amino acids. V was clipped by 4 bases and J by 8 bases; unmatched bases: 10. Germline V gene lookup returns CDR1 KGHSH and CDR2 LQKENI. The CDR3 nucleotides read TGTGCCAGCTCACTCCTAGCGGGAGGCCTTGGGGATGAGCAGTTCTTC. It specifies CASSLLAGGLGDEQFF. Filled out from reference TRBV18 and TRBJ2-1, the complete variable domain reads NAGVMQNPRHLVRRRGQEARLRCSPMKGHSHVYWYRQLPEEGLKFMVYLQKENIIDESGMPKERFSAEFPKEGPSILRIQQVVRGDSAAYFCASSLLAGGLGDEQFFGPGTRLTVL.

V is TRBV19 and J is TRBJ2-1, with 10 bases identical to TRBD2. CDR3 length equals 18 residues. V lost 2 bases to trimming and J lost 0 bases; unmatched junction nucleotides: 7. CDR1 LNHDA and CDR2 SQIVND come from the germline V gene (reference sequence). DNA for the CDR3: TGTGCCAGTAGTATAATCCCCCTAGCGGGGGTCTCCTACAATGAGCAGTTCTTC. It codes for CASSIIPLAGVSYNEQFF.

The chain has TRBV11-2 and TRBJ2-7; TRBD1 aligns across 7 bases. The CDR3 has 13 residues. Germline V gene sequence: CDR1 SGHAT, CDR2 FQNNGV. V was pared by 6 bases and J by 5 bases, with 7 bases of the junction left unmatched. Here the CDR3 reads CASRPTGDNEQYF. CDR3 in DNA: TGTGCCAGCAGACCTACAGGGGATAACGAGCAGTACTTC.

The chain joins TRBV20-1 to TRBJ2-1; 9 nucleotides align to TRBD1. The CDR3 sequence is 16 residues long. Germline V gene sequence: CDR1 DFQATT, CDR2 SNEGSKA (reference sequence). V was clipped by 3 bases and J by 4 bases; unmatched bases: 10. The CDR3 loop is CSASPRTGEGYNEQFF. CDR3 in DNA: TGCAGTGCTAGTCCCAGGACAGGGGAAGGATACAATGAGCAGTTCTTC.